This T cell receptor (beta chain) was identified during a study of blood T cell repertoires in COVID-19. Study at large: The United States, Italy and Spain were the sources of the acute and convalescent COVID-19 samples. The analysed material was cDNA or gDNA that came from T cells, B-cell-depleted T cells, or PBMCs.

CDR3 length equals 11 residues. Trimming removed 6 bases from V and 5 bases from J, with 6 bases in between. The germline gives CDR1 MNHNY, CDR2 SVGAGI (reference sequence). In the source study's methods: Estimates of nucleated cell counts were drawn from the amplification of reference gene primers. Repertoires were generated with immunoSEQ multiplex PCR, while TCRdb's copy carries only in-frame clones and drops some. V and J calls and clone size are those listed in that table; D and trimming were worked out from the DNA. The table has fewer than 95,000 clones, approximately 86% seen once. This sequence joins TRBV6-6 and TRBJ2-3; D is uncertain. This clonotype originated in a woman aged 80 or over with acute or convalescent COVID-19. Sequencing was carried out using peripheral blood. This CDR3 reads CASSLGDTQYF. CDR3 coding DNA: TGTGCCAGCAGCCTCGGAGATACGCAGTATTTT.